The clone carrying this T cell receptor (beta chain) was seen only a few times. Clones were read by immunoSEQ multiplex PCR, and TCRdb kept only the in-frame ones, dropping some. The sample yields about 200,000 clones, nearly 90% seen once. The sample belongs to a study of blood T cell repertoires in COVID-19. For the study at large: Acute and convalescent COVID-19 specimens originated in the United States, Italy and Spain.

V lost 8 bases and J lost 3, with 17 bases in between. CDR1 and CDR2 from the germline V gene are ENHRY and SYGVKD. CDR3 size: 14 residues. Material: peripheral blood. J is TRBJ2-7 and V is TRBV10-3; tentative D call: TRBD2 (6 bases). The sequence was obtained from a man aged 60 to 75 with active or convalescent COVID-19. The CDR3 spells CAIHTGLPNYEQYF. The CDR3 region has the DNA TGTGCCATCCACACGGGACTCCCGAACTACGAGCAGTACTTC.